A selection of T cell receptor beta chains follows, all from one sample in a study of blood T cells in healthy people across ages. TCRdb ran MiXCR on the 5' RACE reads and lists one entry per CDR3 protein. The sample consists of fewer than 1,000,000 distinct CDR3 sequences, less than 60% of them appearing once. The sequenced sample was blood. The receptor source for this set is a man older than 75 in good health. Each CDR3 is given with its conserved first and last residue. The D gene is left open where the match is weak. Some rows mark clone size as missing; the rest say once, few, many or name a class of expanded clone.

d_call clone_size j_call v_call cdr3_nt cdr3_aa
- few TRBJ2-1 TRBV20-1 TGCAGTGCTCGACGGACAAACGGCCATGAGCAGTTCTTC CSARRTNGHEQFF
TRBD2 - TRBJ2-1 TRBV29-1 TGCAGCGTTGTACGGCGGGAGGGCCTGGATGAGCAGTTCTTC CSVVRREGLDEQFF
TRBD1 many TRBJ2-7 TRBV7-3 TGTGCCAGCAGCCAGACGGGACAGTTAGTCTCCGAGCAGTACTTC CASSQTGQLVSEQYF
- - TRBJ2-3 TRBV3-1 TGTGCCAGCAGCCACGGCGACACAGATACGCAGTATTTT CASSHGDTDTQYF
TRBD2 few TRBJ2-7 TRBV5-1 TGCGCCAGCAGCAGACTAGCGGGAGATGGGGGCGAGCAGTACTTC CASSRLAGDGGEQYF
- - TRBJ1-5 TRBV7-2 TGTGCCAGCAGCTTAGCGGGTGTGGACGGCCAGCCCCAGCATTTT CASSLAGVDGQPQHF
TRBD2 few TRBJ2-1 TRBV2 TGTGCCAGCAGTGAAGCGAGGACTAGCGTTAATGAGCAGTTCTTC CASSEARTSVNEQFF
TRBD2 few TRBJ2-1 TRBV20-1 TGCAGTGCTGGACTAGCGGGAGAGCCCTACAATGAGCAGTTCTTC CSAGLAGEPYNEQFF
- few TRBJ1-6 TRBV6-2/TRBV6-3 TGTGCCAGCAGGAAACAGAATTCACCCCTCCACTTT CASRKQNSPLHF
- many TRBJ2-7 TRBV12-3/TRBV12-4 TGTGCCAGCAGTAAACAGGGATCCTACGAGCAGTACTTC CASSKQGSYEQYF
TRBD2 many TRBJ2-1 TRBV12-3/TRBV12-4 TGTGCCAGCAGTCCGGGACTAGCGGGCTTCAATGAGCAGTTCTTC CASSPGLAGFNEQFF
- few TRBJ2-3 TRBV24-1 TGTGCCACCAGTGCCGTGACCGGGTTGTGGGATACGCAGTATTTT CATSAVTGLWDTQYF
- few TRBJ1-4 TRBV28 TGTGCCAGCAGCCCCGGCGGGACGTTCGAAAAACTGTTTTTT CASSPGGTFEKLFF
TRBD1 - TRBJ2-5 TRBV10-1 TGCGCCAGCATTTGGGACAGGGGGCCAGTTGTGGAGACCCAGTACTTC CASIWDRGPVVETQYF
TRBD2 few TRBJ2-1 TRBV3-1 TGTGCCAGCAGCCAGAGTATAGCGGGTTACAATGAGCAGTTCTTC CASSQSIAGYNEQFF
- many TRBJ2-1 TRBV10-2 TGCGCCAGCAGTGAGTCGACGGGCGGGGAGCAGTTCTTC CASSESTGGEQFF
TRBD2 - TRBJ2-1 TRBV12-3/TRBV12-4 TGTGCCAGCAGCTTCATAACTAGCGGGAGTTCCTACAATGAGCAGTTCTTC CASSFITSGSSYNEQFF
- - TRBJ2-7 TRBV18 TGTGCCAGCTCACCACAGCGGGTTTACCACGAGCAGTACTTC CASSPQRVYHEQYF
TRBD1 once TRBJ2-5 TRBV20-1 TGCAGTGCGGAACAGGGGATTGAGACCCAGTACTTC CSAEQGIETQYF
- - TRBJ1-1 TRBV15 TGTGCCACCAGCAGAGATCGAAGGACTGAAGCTTTCTTT CATSRDRRTEAFF
TRBD2 - TRBJ2-5 TRBV5-1 TGCGCCAGCAGCTCCGGGGGACTAGCCCAAGAGACCCAGTACTTC CASSSGGLAQETQYF
TRBD1 few TRBJ1-5 TRBV12-3/TRBV12-4 TGTGCCAGCAGCCACGGGACAGGGCCCCTCAATCAGCCCCAGCATTTT CASSHGTGPLNQPQHF
- few TRBJ2-5 TRBV7-9 TGTGCCAGCAGCCTTAGGACAGTCCAAGAGACCCAGTACTTC CASSLRTVQETQYF
TRBD2 - TRBJ2-6 TRBV7-7 TGTGCTAGCAGCTTAGAGCCGGCTAGCGGCTCTGTGGCCAACGTCCTGACTTTC CASSLEPASGSVANVLTF
- many TRBJ2-4 TRBV7-2 TGTGCCAGCAGCTCCGGGCGCCAAAACATTCAGTACTTC CASSSGRQNIQYF
TRBD2 - TRBJ2-4 TRBV6-5 TGTGTCAGTGCACGGGCAGCGGGGCAAAACATTCAGTACTTC CVSARAAGQNIQYF